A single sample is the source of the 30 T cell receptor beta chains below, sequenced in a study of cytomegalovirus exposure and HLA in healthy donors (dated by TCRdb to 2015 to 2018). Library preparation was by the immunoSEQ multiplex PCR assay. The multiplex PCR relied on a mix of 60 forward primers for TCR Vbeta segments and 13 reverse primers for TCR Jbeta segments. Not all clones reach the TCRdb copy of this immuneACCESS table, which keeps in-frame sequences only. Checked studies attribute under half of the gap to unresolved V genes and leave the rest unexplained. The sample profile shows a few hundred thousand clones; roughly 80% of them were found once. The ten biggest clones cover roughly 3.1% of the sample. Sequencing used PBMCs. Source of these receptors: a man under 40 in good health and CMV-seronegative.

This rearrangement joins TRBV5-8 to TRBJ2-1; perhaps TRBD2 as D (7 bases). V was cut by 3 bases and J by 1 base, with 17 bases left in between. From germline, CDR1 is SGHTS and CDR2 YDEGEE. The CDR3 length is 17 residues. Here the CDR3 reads CASSWGGPGGSYNEQFF. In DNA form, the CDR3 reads TGTGCCAGCAGCTGGGGGGGCCCGGGGGGTTCCTACAATGAGCAGTTCTTC.

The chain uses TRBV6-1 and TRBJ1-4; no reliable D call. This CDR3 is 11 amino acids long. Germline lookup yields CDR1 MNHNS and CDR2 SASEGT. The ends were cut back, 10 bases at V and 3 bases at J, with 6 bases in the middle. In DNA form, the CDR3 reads TGTGCCACCTCCGCTAATGAAAAACTGTTTTTT. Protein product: CATSANEKLFF.

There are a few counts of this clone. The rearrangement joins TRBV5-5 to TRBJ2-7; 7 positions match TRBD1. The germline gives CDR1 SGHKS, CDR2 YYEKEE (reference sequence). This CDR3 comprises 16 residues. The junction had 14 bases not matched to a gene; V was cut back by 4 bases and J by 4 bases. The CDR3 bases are TGTGCCAGCAGCCCGATGGACAGGCCTTCCATGTACGAGCAGTACTTC. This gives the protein CASSPMDRPSMYEQYF.

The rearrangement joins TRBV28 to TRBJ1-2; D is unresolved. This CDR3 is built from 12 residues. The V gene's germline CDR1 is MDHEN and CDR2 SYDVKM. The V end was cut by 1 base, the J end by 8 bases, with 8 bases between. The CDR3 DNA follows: TGTGCCAGCAGTTTATATCGGGTCGGCTACACCTTC. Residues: CASSLYRVGYTF.

Here the CDR3 reads CASSLLSGLRTEAFF. In nucleotides, the CDR3 is TGTGCCAGCAGCCTTCTGAGCGGGCTGAGAACTGAAGCTTTCTTT. The chain combines TRBV4-2 with TRBJ1-1; D not resolved. Germline loops: CDR1 LGHNA, CDR2 YNFKEQ. CDR3 length: 15 amino acids. V was trimmed by 4 bases and J by 5 bases, leaving 17 bases between them.

CDR3 in amino acids: CASSSGGAQSVEQYF. CDR3 nucleotides: TGTGCCAGCAGTTCCGGGGGGGCTCAGTCCGTCGAGCAGTACTTC. The chain employs TRBV6-5 and TRBJ2-7; 8 bases align to TRBD2. CDR3 size: 15 residues. V shed 4 bases, J shed 6 bases, and the junction held 11 bases outside the gene matches. Germline CDR1 is MNHEY and CDR2 is SVGAGI.

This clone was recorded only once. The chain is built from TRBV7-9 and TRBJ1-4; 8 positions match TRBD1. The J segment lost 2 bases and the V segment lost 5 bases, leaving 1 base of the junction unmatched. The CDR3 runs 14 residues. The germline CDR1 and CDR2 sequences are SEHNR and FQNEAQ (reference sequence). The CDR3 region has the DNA TGTGCCAGCAGCCGGGACAGGACTAATGAAAAACTGTTTTTT. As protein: CASSRDRTNEKLFF.

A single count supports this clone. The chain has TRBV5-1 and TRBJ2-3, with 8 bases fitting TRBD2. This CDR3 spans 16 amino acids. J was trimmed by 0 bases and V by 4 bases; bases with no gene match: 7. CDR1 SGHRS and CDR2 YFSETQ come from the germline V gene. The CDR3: CASSPERGPSTDTQYF. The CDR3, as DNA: TGCGCCAGCAGCCCGGAGCGGGGGCCTAGCACAGATACGCAGTATTTT.

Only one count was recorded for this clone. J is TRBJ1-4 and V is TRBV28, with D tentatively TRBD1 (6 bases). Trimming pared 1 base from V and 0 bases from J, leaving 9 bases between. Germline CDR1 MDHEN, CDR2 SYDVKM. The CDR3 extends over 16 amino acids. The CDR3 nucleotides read TGTGCCAGCAGTTTATTTCAGGGGTCAACTAATGAAAAACTGTTTTTT. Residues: CASSLFQGSTNEKLFF.

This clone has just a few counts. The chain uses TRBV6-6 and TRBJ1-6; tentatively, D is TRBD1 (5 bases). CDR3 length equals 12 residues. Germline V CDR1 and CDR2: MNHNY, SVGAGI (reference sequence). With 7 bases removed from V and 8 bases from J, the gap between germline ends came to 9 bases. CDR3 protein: CASKSRDSPLHF. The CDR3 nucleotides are TGTGCCAGCAAGTCCAGGGATTCACCCCTCCACTTT.

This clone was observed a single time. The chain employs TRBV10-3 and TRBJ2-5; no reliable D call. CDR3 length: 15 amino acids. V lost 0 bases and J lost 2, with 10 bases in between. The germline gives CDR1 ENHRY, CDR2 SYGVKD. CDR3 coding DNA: TGTGCCATCAGTGAGTCGAGGAGACTTCAAGAGACCCAGTACTTC. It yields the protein CAISESRRLQETQYF.

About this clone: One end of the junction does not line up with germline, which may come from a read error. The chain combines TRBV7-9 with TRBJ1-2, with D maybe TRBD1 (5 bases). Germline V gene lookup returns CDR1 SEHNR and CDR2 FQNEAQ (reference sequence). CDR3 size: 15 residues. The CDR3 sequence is CSSSLTGREGYGYTF. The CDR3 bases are TGTTCCAGCAGCTTAACGGGCAGGGAAGGTTATGGCTACACCTTC.

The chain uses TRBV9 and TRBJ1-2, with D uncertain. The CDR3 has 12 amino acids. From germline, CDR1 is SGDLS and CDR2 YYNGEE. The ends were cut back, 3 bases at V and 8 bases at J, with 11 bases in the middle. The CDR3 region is CASSASGKGYTF. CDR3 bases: TGTGCCAGCAGCGCTAGTGGAAAGGGCTACACCTTC.

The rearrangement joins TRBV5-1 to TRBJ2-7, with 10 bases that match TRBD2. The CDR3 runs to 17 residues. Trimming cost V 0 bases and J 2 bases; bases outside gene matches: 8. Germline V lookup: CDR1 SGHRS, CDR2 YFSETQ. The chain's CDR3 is CASSLVTSGVSPYEQYF. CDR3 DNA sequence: TGCGCCAGCAGCTTGGTCACTAGCGGGGTTTCCCCCTACGAGCAGTACTTC.

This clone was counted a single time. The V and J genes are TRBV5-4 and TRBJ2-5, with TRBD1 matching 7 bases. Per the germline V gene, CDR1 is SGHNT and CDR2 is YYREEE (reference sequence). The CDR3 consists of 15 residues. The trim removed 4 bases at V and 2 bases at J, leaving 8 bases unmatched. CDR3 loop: CASSLGQVRQETQYF. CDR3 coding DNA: TGTGCCAGCAGCCTTGGACAGGTTAGACAAGAGACCCAGTACTTC.

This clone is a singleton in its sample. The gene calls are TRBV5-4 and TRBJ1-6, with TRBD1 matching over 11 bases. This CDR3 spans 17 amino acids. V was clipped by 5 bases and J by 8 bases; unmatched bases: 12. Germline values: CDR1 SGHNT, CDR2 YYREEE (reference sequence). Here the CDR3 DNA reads TGTGCCAGCAGGGACGGACAGGGGGCGCAATTAGATTCACCCCTCCACTTT. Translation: CASRDGQGAQLDSPLHF.

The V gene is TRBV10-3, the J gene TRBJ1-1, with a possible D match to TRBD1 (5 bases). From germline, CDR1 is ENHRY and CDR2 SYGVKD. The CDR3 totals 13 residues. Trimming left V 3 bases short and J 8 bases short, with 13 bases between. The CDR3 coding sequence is TGTGCCATCAGTGAAAGTGGGGGACTCGAAGCTTTCTTT. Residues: CAISESGGLEAFF.

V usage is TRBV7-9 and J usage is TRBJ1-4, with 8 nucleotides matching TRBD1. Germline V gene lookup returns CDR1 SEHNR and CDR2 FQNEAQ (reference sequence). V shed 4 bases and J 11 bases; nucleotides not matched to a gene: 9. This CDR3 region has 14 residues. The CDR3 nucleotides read TGTGCCAGCAGCTACATACAGGGACAGGTGAAACTGTTTTTT. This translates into CASSYIQGQVKLFF.

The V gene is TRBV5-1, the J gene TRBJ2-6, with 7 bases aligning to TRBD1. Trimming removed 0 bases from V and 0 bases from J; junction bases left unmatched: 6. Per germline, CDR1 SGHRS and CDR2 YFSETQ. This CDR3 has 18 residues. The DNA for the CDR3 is TGCGCCAGCAGCTTGGGACAGGGAATAGGCTCTGGGGCCAACGTCCTGACTTTC. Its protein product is CASSLGQGIGSGANVLTF. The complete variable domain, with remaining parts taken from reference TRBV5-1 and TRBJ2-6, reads KAGVTQTPRYLIKTRGQQVTLSCSPISGHRSVSWYQQTPGQGLQFLFEYFSETQRNKGNFPGRFSGRQFSNSRSEMNVSTLELGDSALYLCASSLGQGIGSGANVLTFGAGSRLTVL.

The CDR3 DNA follows: TGTGCCAGCAGCTCCGGGGGGCCTGAAGCTTTCTTT. It translates to CASSSGGPEAFF. The chain recombines TRBV7-8 with TRBJ1-1, with D perhaps TRBD1 (6 bases). V was pared by 4 bases and J by 6 bases, with 9 bases between. The CDR3 runs 12 residues. Germline CDR1 is SGHVS and CDR2 is FQNEAQ.

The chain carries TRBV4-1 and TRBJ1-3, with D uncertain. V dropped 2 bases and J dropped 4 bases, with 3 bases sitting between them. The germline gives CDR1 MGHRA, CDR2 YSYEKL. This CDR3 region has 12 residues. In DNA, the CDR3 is TGCGCCAGCAGCCAAACAGGAAACACCATATATTTT. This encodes CASSQTGNTIYF.

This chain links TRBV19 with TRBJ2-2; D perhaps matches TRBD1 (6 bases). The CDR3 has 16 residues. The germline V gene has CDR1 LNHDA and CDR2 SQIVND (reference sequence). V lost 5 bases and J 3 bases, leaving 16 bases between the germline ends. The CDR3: CASSPGVPEDTGELFF. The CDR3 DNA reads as TGTGCCAGTAGTCCAGGGGTCCCAGAAGACACCGGGGAGCTGTTTTTT.

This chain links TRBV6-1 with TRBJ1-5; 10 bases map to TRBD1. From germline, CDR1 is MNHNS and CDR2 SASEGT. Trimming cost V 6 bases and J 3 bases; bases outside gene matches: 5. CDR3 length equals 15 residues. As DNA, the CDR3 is TGTGCCAGCAGGGGGGGACAGGGGAACAATCAGCCCCAGCATTTT. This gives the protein CASRGGQGNNQPQHF.

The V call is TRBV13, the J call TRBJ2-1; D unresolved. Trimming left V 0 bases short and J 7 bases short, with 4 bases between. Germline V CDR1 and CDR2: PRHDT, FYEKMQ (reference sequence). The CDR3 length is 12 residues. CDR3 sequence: CASSLGVNEQFF. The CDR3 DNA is TGTGCCAGCAGCTTAGGCGTTAATGAGCAGTTCTTC.

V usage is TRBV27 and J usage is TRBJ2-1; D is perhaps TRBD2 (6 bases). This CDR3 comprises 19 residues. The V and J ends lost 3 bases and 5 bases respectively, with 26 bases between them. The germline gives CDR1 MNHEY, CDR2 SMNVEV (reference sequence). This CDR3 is CASSFLAGWDRGWDNEQFF. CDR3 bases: TGTGCCAGCAGTTTCCTCGCGGGATGGGATCGCGGATGGGACAATGAGCAGTTCTTC.

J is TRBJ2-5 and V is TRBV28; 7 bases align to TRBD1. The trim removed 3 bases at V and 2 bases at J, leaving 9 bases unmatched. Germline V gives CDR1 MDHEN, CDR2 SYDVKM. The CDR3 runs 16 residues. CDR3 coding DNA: TGTGCCAGCAGTTTTTATTTTGGACAGGTTCAAGAGACCCAGTACTTC. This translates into CASSFYFGQVQETQYF.

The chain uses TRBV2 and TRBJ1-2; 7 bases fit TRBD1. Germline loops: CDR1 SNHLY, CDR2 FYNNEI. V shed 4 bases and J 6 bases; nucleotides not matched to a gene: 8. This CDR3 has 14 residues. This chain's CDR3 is CASSAGGLPHGYTF. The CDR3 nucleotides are TGTGCCAGCAGTGCAGGGGGTTTACCCCATGGCTACACCTTC.

The CDR3 loop reads CASSLMGQGYTGELFF. In DNA, the CDR3 is TGTGCCAGCAGTTTAATGGGACAGGGTTACACCGGGGAGCTGTTTTTT. This sequence joins TRBV28 and TRBJ2-2; 9 bases agree with TRBD1. Germline CDR1 reads MDHEN; CDR2 reads SYDVKM. Trimming took 2 bases from V and 3 from J; bases not matched to a gene: 4. The CDR3 consists of 16 residues.

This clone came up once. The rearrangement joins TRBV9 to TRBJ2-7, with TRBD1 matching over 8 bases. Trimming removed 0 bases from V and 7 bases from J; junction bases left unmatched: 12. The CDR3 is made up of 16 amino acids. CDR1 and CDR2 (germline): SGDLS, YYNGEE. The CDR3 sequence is CASSVVAGGAQDEQYF. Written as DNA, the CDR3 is TGTGCCAGCAGCGTAGTTGCAGGGGGCGCACAGGATGAGCAGTACTTC.

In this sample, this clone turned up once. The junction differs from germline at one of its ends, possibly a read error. CDR3 nucleotides: TGTGCCAGCAGACTGACGGGAGTCAATGAGCAGCTCTTC. Its protein product is CASRLTGVNEQLF. The chain combines TRBV6-1 with TRBJ2-1; D may be TRBD2 (6 bases). In germline, CDR1 is MNHNS, CDR2 SASEGT. The length of the CDR3 is 13 residues.